These 25 T cell receptor beta chains were all obtained from the same sample, sequenced in a study of shared clonotypes between healthy human individuals. The protocol was immunoSEQ multiplex PCR, while the TCRdb copy is restricted to in-frame clones and leaves out a portion. The table lists about 2.1 million clones, 85% to 95% of them singletons. Naive CD8 isolation took CD45RO-negative cells positively selected for CCR7 and excluded terminally differentiated effector memory CD45RA+ cells. What was sequenced was naive CD8+ T cells from PBMCs. These TCRs come from a man in his late teens or twenties in good health. Some clones in this sample may be carry-over from other donors' samples.

This chain links TRBV28 with TRBJ2-1; weak D call: TRBD1 (6 bases). Germline V gene data show CDR1 as MDHEN and CDR2 as SYDVKM. V lost 8 bases, J lost 7 bases, and 15 bases lay in between. CDR3 size: 13 residues. CDR3 DNA: TGTGCCAGCCGGGACACAATAGGGAATGAGCAGTTCTTC. Its protein product is CASRDTIGNEQFF.

This clone was seen only once. This chain joins TRBV27 and TRBJ2-7, with D maybe TRBD1 (5 bases). Trimming removed 6 bases from V and 3 bases from J, with 15 bases in between. There are 14 residues in the CDR3. Germline V gene data show CDR1 as MNHEY and CDR2 as SMNVEV (reference sequence). This chain's CDR3 is CASRPRQSLYEQYF. In nucleotides, the CDR3 is TGTGCCAGCAGGCCCAGACAGAGCCTCTACGAGCAGTACTTC.

This CDR3 is CATSRDRASGGELFF. The CDR3, as DNA: TGTGCCACCAGCAGAGACAGGGCTAGCGGCGGGGAGCTGTTTTTT. The chain employs TRBV15 and TRBJ2-2; 7 nucleotides agree with TRBD2. The germline CDR1 and CDR2 sequences are LNHNV and YYDKDF (reference sequence). The V gene end was trimmed by 0 bases and the J gene end by 7 bases; junction bases not matched to a gene: 5. The CDR3 runs to 15 residues.

This rearrangement joins TRBV9 to TRBJ2-3; 16 bases match TRBD2. CDR3 length: 18 residues. V lost 3 bases, J lost 2 bases, and 6 bases stayed unmatched. In germline, CDR1 is SGDLS, CDR2 YYNGEE. DNA of the CDR3: TGTGCCAGCAGCGCGTCCGGGACTAGCGGGAGGGCCACAGATACGCAGTATTTT. Residues: CASSASGTSGRATDTQYF.

This rearrangement joins TRBV4-2 to TRBJ2-2; D remains ambiguous. Deletions cut 4 bases from V and 3 bases from J, with 15 bases between. This CDR3 comprises 16 residues. CDR1 is LGHNA and CDR2 is YNFKEQ in the germline V gene. CDR3 DNA: TGTGCCAGCAGCCTCGTTGCGGAACAATACACCGGGGAGCTGTTTTTT. Amino acids: CASSLVAEQYTGELFF.

This rearrangement joins TRBV7-9 to TRBJ1-4; D is unresolved. The germline V and J ends were trimmed by 5 bases and 8 bases, with 15 bases remaining between them. The CDR3 is made up of 14 amino acids. The germline gives CDR1 SEHNR, CDR2 FQNEAQ (reference sequence). The chain's CDR3 is CASSTAWRNEKLFF. The CDR3 coding sequence is TGTGCCAGCAGCACAGCGTGGAGGAACGAAAAACTGTTTTTT.

The chain employs TRBV11-2 and TRBJ1-4; D is undetermined. V lost 1 base and J 0 bases, leaving 12 bases between the germline ends. The CDR3 is 17 residues long. Germline loops: CDR1 SGHAT, CDR2 FQNNGV. The chain's CDR3 is CASSLVGKGTTNEKLFF. In DNA, the CDR3 is TGTGCCAGCAGCTTAGTCGGAAAGGGCACAACTAATGAAAAACTGTTTTTT.

This rearrangement joins TRBV9 to TRBJ1-1, with D perhaps TRBD1 (5 bases). This CDR3 is built from 15 residues. CDR1 is SGDLS, CDR2 YYNGEE, per germline. Trimming left V 0 bases short and J 4 bases short, with 13 bases between. Here the CDR3 DNA reads TGTGCCAGCAGCGTAGAAGCCGACAGACCCACTGAAGCTTTCTTT. This gives the protein CASSVEADRPTEAFF.

The gene calls are TRBV4-1 and TRBJ1-1; no firm D call. Trimming stripped 0 bases from V and 7 bases from J, with 9 bases between. The CDR3 covers 13 residues. Germline V gene sequence: CDR1 MGHRA, CDR2 YSYEKL. The CDR3 loop reads CASSQDTESEAFF. For the CDR3, the DNA is TGCGCCAGCAGCCAAGATACCGAAAGTGAAGCTTTCTTT.

This clone was seen once. The CDR3 DNA reads TGCGCCAGCCAGGGAGGAATCTCCTACGAGCAGTACTTC. Translated: CASQGGISYEQYF. V and J are TRBV5-1 and TRBJ2-7, with D possibly matching TRBD2 (6 bases). Trimming cost V 7 bases and J 0 bases, with 11 bases left between them. The CDR3 spans 13 residues. The germline V gene encodes CDR1 SGHRS and CDR2 YFSETQ.

The gene calls are TRBV6-1 and TRBJ1-2, with D possibly TRBD1 on 5 matching bases. The germline CDR1 and CDR2 sequences are MNHNS and SASEGT. Trimming took 10 bases from V and 8 from J, leaving 14 bases between them. The CDR3 has 11 residues. The CDR3 DNA reads TGTGCCACCAAGACAGACGTCGGCTACACCTTC. This encodes CATKTDVGYTF.

This rearrangement joins TRBV29-1 to TRBJ2-5; 9 bases map to TRBD1. The trim removed 0 bases at V and 6 bases at J, leaving 8 bases unmatched. CDR3 length: 15 amino acids. Germline assignment: CDR1 SQVTM and CDR2 ANQGSEA. CDR3 sequence (DNA): TGCAGCGTTGAAGAGCGAGGGACAGGGTGGAAGACCCAGTACTTC. It codes for CSVEERGTGWKTQYF.

This rearrangement joins TRBV7-8 to TRBJ2-1, with TRBD2 identical over 13 bases. The CDR3 length is 16 residues. Trimming at V came to 5 bases and at J to 4 bases, leaving 5 bases not matched to a gene. CDR1 and CDR2 from the germline V gene are SGHVS and FQNEAQ. The CDR3 DNA reads TGTGCCAGCAGCCACGGGACTAGCGGGAATTACAATGAGCAGTTCTTC. Protein sequence: CASSHGTSGNYNEQFF.

The chain has TRBV13 and TRBJ2-6; the D gene is possibly TRBD1 (6 bases). Trimming took 8 bases from V and 1 from J, leaving 18 bases between them. The CDR3 contains 17 residues. Per the germline V gene, CDR1 is PRHDT and CDR2 is FYEKMQ (reference sequence). CDR3 residues: CASGIQGLMSGANVLTF. The CDR3 DNA sequence: TGTGCCAGCGGGATACAGGGTCTAATGTCTGGGGCCAACGTCCTGACTTTC.

The V and J genes are TRBV11-2 and TRBJ2-3, with TRBD2 matching 8 bases. The length of the CDR3 is 15 residues. The germline CDR1 and CDR2 sequences are SGHAT and FQNNGV. J lost 2 bases, V lost 4 bases, and 5 bases had no gene match. This CDR3 is CASSSRGGATDTQYF. CDR3 in DNA: TGTGCCAGCAGCTCACGGGGGGGAGCCACAGATACGCAGTATTTT.

V is TRBV7-8 and J is TRBJ2-2, with TRBD2 identical over 10 bases. Germline V gene lookup returns CDR1 SGHVS and CDR2 FQNEAQ. The CDR3 is 20 residues long. V shed 2 bases, J shed 7 bases, and the junction held 19 bases outside the gene matches. Here the CDR3 reads CASSLFNRGSGRAGIGELFF. The CDR3 region has the DNA TGTGCCAGCAGCTTATTCAACAGGGGAAGCGGGAGGGCCGGGATCGGGGAGCTGTTTTTT.

As for this clone: Different DNA sequences within this sample yield the same CDR3. The chain carries TRBV6-1 and TRBJ1-1; no clear D gene. V lost 2 bases and J lost 1, with 14 bases in between. CDR1 MNHNS and CDR2 SASEGT come from the germline V gene. This CDR3 has 16 amino acids. This CDR3 is CASSEKLREGNTEAFF. CDR3 coding DNA: TGTGCCAGCAGTGAAAAGTTGAGGGAAGGGAACACTGAAGCTTTCTTT.

The rearrangement links TRBV15 to TRBJ2-3, with D uncertain. Germline V lookup: CDR1 LNHNV, CDR2 YYDKDF (reference sequence). Between the trimmed V and J ends, which lost 4 bases and 2 bases, there was a span of 10 bases. The CDR3 loop spans 14 amino acids. CDR3 in DNA: TGTGCCACCAGCACCCGACATTCCACAGATACGCAGTATTTT. Protein: CATSTRHSTDTQYF.

The rearrangement uses TRBV27 and TRBJ2-7; D gene uncertain. Trimming stripped 6 bases from V and 0 bases from J, with 15 bases between. Germline V gene sequence: CDR1 MNHEY, CDR2 SMNVEV (reference sequence). The CDR3 has 15 amino acids. In DNA form, the CDR3 reads TGTGCCAGCAGCCCGGTCCGTTCAGACTCCTACGAGCAGTACTTC. It is translated as CASSPVRSDSYEQYF.

The J gene is TRBJ1-2, the V gene TRBV30, with 7 bases identical to TRBD1. J lost 1 base, V lost 3 bases, and 2 bases had no gene match. Germline V gene data show CDR1 as GTSNPN and CDR2 as SVGIG (reference sequence). The CDR3 extends over 13 amino acids. The CDR3 is CAWRPGGNYGYTF. As DNA, the CDR3 is TGTGCCTGGAGGCCAGGGGGTAACTATGGCTACACCTTC.

The V gene is TRBV2, the J gene TRBJ2-5; tentatively, D is TRBD2 (5 bases). This CDR3 is built from 14 residues. V was clipped by 6 bases and J by 4 bases, with 15 bases between them. CDR1 is SNHLY, CDR2 FYNNEI, per germline. The CDR3 region has the DNA TGTGCCAGCAGCACCGATTGGGCGGGAGAGACCCAGTACTTC. Its translation: CASSTDWAGETQYF.

The chain combines TRBV4-1 with TRBJ2-6; D might be TRBD1 or TRBD2, each matching 6 bases. CDR1 is MGHRA and CDR2 is YSYEKL in the germline V gene. V lost 8 bases, J lost 4 bases, and 18 bases lay in between. CDR3 size: 16 residues. The CDR3 DNA reads as TGCGCCAGCTCCGACATAAGGGGGGCCGGGGCCAACGTCCTGACTTTC. Encoded protein: CASSDIRGAGANVLTF.

The V call is TRBV27, the J call TRBJ2-5; a weak D match, TRBD2 (5 bases). The CDR3 covers 15 residues. Between the trimmed V and J ends, which lost 4 bases and 3 bases, there was a span of 15 bases. Germline CDR1 MNHEY, CDR2 SMNVEV (reference sequence). CDR3 nucleotides: TGTGCCAGCAGTTCCCGGCCGCGAGGGAAAGAGACCCAGTACTTC. Translation: CASSSRPRGKETQYF.

The chain couples TRBV6-5 to TRBJ1-3; a weak D match, TRBD1 (5 bases). This CDR3 has 15 amino acids. CDR1 MNHEY and CDR2 SVGAGI come from the germline V gene. V was pared by 4 bases and J by 2 bases, with 12 bases between. The CDR3 region is CASSSRGLTGNTIYF. In DNA, the CDR3 is TGTGCCAGCAGTTCCCGGGGGTTAACTGGAAACACCATATATTTT.

The J gene is TRBJ2-3, the V gene TRBV7-2; D call uncertain. Trimming pared 5 bases from V and 4 bases from J, leaving 13 bases between. This CDR3 is built from 14 residues. Germline CDR1 SGHTA, CDR2 FQGNSA. The CDR3 nucleotides are TGTGCCAGCAGCAATCTAACCCCGCCAGATACGCAGTATTTT. Residues: CASSNLTPPDTQYF.